This T cell receptor beta chain derives from a study of cytomegalovirus exposure and HLA in healthy donors. Study-wide context: The study's early data release held around 85 million unique TCRs from HLA-typed donors. Of a few hundred genotyped donors, 81% grouped in the Caucasian-associated ancestry cluster. Whole-study findings and limits: In a later analysis, a genetic analysis reported fewer productive-TCR N-insertions in an Asian-associated ancestry cluster than the cohort average.

Germline lookup yields CDR1 SQVTM and CDR2 ANQGSEA. CDR3 length: 13 amino acids. The V and J ends lost 5 bases and 5 bases, in that order; junction bases with no gene match: 5. PCR amplification relied on 60 Vbeta primers (plus 13 Jbeta primers). The data were produced by immunoSEQ multiplex PCR, yet TCRdb's version contains in-frame clones alone and is incomplete. The table has some 120,000 clones, 81% seen once; the top ten hold 3.9%. For this clone: Its antigen remains unidentified.

This chain links TRBV29-1 with TRBJ2-1; the match to TRBD1 covers 8 bases. The clonotype comes from a woman aged 25 to 39 in good health and CMV-seronegative. Sample: PBMCs. The CDR3 sequence: CSVLTGVDNEQFF. The DNA of the CDR3 is TGCAGCGTTCTGACAGGGGTGGACAATGAGCAGTTCTTC.